This T cell receptor (beta chain) stems from a study of T cells in Graves' hyperthyroidism and ophthalmopathy. Study observations and caveats: Researchers report that a 13 V-J model separated ophthalmopathy from stable hyperthyroidism. Clonotypes that were expanded in thyroid above 0.001 mostly appeared in blood too.

Uncontrolled infection, other autoimmune disease, pregnancy or lactation excluded patients. Orbital computed tomography and thyroid ultrasound, together with serum TRAb and thyroxine and clinical symptoms, were used for diagnoses. This CDR3 has 16 residues. V gave up 6 bases and J gave up 0 bases, with 15 bases separating them. The V gene's germline CDR1 is ENHRY and CDR2 SYGVKD. The investigators amplified TCR beta CDR3 regions from RNA transcripts. The HTBI primer set was used in a first-round RT-PCR of the TCR CDR3. Using its own MiXCR run on the multiplex PCR reads, TCRdb lists one record per CDR3 protein. This table has a few hundred thousand distinct CDR3 sequences, 46% appearing once. This clonotype appeared a few times. What it binds is unknown.

The clonotype comes from an adult woman with Graves' disease, either hyperthyroidism or ophthalmopathy (not recorded which). Sequencing was carried out using peripheral blood or thyroid tissue (not recorded which). The chain joins TRBV10-3 to TRBJ1-3, with D uncertain. This CDR3 reads CAISPGPTYSGNTIYF. As DNA, the CDR3 is TGTGCCATCAGCCCAGGACCGACGTACTCTGGAAACACCATATATTTT.